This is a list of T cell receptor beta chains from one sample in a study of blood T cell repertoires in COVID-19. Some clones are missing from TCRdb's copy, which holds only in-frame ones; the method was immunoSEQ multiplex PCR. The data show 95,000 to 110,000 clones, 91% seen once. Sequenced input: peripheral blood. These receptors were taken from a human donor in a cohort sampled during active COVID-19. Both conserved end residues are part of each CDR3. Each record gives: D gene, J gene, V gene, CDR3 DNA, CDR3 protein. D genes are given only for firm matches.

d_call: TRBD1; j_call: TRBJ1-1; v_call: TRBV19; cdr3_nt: TGTGCCAGTAGTATCGGACAGGGGATTTTAGGAACTGAAGCTTTCTTT; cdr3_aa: CASSIGQGILGTEAFF
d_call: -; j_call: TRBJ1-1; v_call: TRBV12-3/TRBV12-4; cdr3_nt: TGTGCCTGCGGACCCGAGGGCACTGAAGCTTTCTTT; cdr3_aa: CACGPEGTEAFF
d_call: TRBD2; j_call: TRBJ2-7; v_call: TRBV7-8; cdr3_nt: TGTGCCAGCAGCTCCCCTGGGCGGGAGGGCTCCTACGAGCAGTACTTC; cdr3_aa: CASSSPGREGSYEQYF
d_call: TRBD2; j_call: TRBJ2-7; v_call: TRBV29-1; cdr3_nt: TGCAGCGCCCAGGGCGGGAGGGCCAACTACGAGCAGTACTTC; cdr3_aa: CSAQGGRANYEQYF
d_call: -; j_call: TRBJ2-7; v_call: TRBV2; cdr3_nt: TGTGCCAGCAGTGAGACAATGTACGAGCAGTACTTC; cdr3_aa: CASSETMYEQYF
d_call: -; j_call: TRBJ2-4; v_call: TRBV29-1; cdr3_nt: TGCAGCGTCCCCGTCGGGGATACTCTCAAAAACATTCAGTACTTC; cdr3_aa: CSVPVGDTLKNIQYF
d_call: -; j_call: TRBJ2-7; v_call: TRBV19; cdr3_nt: TGTGCCAGTAGCCTCGGGACAAACTACGAGCAGTACTTC; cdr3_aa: CASSLGTNYEQYF
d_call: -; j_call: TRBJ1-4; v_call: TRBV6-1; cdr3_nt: TGTGCCAGCAGTGACAGGGCAGGAGAAAAACTGTTTTTT; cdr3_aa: CASSDRAGEKLFF
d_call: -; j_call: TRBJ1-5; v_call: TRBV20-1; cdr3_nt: TGCAGTGCTAGTGCGAGTCAGCCCCAGCATTTT; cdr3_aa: CSASASQPQHF
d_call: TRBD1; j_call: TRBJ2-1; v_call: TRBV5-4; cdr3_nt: TGTGCCAGCAGCTTGGTCGAGGGGGCCAGGGAGCAGTTCTTC; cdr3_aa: CASSLVEGAREQFF
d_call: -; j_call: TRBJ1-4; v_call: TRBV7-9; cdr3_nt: TGTGCCAGCAGCTCCGGCCTGGAGGGGGAAAAACTGTTTTTT; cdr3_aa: CASSSGLEGEKLFF
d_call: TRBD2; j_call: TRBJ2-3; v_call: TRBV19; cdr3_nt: TGTGCCAGTAGTACAAGACTAGCGGGGACAGATACGCAGTATTTT; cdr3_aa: CASSTRLAGTDTQYF